Below are 30 T cell receptor beta chains sequenced from a single sample in a study of T cells in Graves' hyperthyroidism and ophthalmopathy. TCR beta CDR3 region amplification was performed from RNA transcripts. Carried out on the TCR CDR3, a first-round RT-PCR used the HTBI primer set. A single record per CDR3 protein comes from TCRdb applying MiXCR to the multiplex PCR reads. The table shows fewer than 450,000 distinct CDR3 sequences, with roughly an eighth occurring only once. The sequencing input was blood. These receptors were taken from a man aged 50-59 years with Graves' ophthalmopathy.

The sample holds a few counts of this clonotype. This sequence joins TRBV5-4 and TRBJ2-1; 11 positions match TRBD2. The CDR3 length is 15 residues. With V trimmed by 4 bases and J by 8 bases, 8 bases remained unmatched. Per the germline V gene, CDR1 is SGHNT and CDR2 is YYREEE (reference sequence). CDR3 nucleotide sequence: TGTGCCAGCAGCAGAACTAGCGGGAGCAGCTATGAGCAGTTCTTC. As protein: CASSRTSGSSYEQFF.

The chain recombines TRBV3-1 with TRBJ2-2, with 11 positions matching TRBD2. The CDR3 sequence is 15 residues long. V was pared by 5 bases and J by 15 bases, with 14 bases of the junction left unmatched. Per the germline V gene, CDR1 is LGHDT and CDR2 is YNNKEL (reference sequence). The CDR3, as DNA: TGTGCCAGCAGCTCAACCCTAGCGGGAGGTTCGGTGGTGTTTTTT. Its translation: CASSSTLAGGSVVFF. The variable domain in full, with the rest retrieved from reference TRBV3-1 and TRBJ2-2, is DTAVSQTPKYLVTQMGNDKSIKCEQNLGHDTMYWYKQDSKKFLKIMFSYNNKELIINETVPNRFSPKSPDKAHLNLHINSLELGDSAVYFCASSSTLAGGSVVFFGEGSRLTVL.

The chain has TRBV19 and TRBJ2-3, with D unclear. V was cut by 6 bases and J by 4 bases, with 8 bases left in between. This CDR3 region has 12 residues. CDR1 is LNHDA and CDR2 is SQIVND in the germline V gene (reference sequence). The CDR3 region is CASRDDADTQYF. The CDR3 DNA is TGTGCCAGTAGGGACGACGCAGATACGCAGTATTTT.

This clonotype was seen at least ten times. V and J are TRBV3-1 and TRBJ2-7, with TRBD1 identical over 8 bases. J gave up 3 bases and V 4 bases, and 11 bases lay outside the gene matches. This CDR3 contains 16 residues. Germline V gene sequence: CDR1 LGHDT, CDR2 YNNKEL (reference sequence). The CDR3, as DNA: TGTGCCAGCAGCCCCAGCCCGGGACAGGACATCTACGAGCAGTACTTC. Protein sequence: CASSPSPGQDIYEQYF.

In its sample, this clonotype was seen a few times. The CDR3 loop reads CASSERGGGYTF. For the CDR3, the DNA is TGTGCCAGCAGTGAACGAGGGGGTGGCTACACCTTC. The V call is TRBV6-1, the J call TRBJ1-2, with TRBD1 as a possible D gene (6 bases). Germline CDR1 and CDR2: MNHNS and SASEGT. The length of the CDR3 is 12 residues. Between the trimmed V and J ends, which lost 2 bases and 7 bases, there was a span of 8 bases.

The chain has TRBV27 and TRBJ2-1; unclear D gene. This CDR3 is 15 amino acids long. Trimming left V 2 bases short and J 2 bases short, with 10 bases between. Germline V gene lookup returns CDR1 MNHEY and CDR2 SMNVEV (reference sequence). The CDR3: CASSLGNSAYNEQFF. CDR3 DNA sequence: TGTGCCAGCAGTTTAGGGAATTCGGCCTACAATGAGCAGTTCTTC.

This clonotype was counted many times. The CDR3 bases are TGTGCCAGCAGTGAACGGCGGCGGGACACTGAAGCTTTCTTT. Its translation: CASSERRRDTEAFF. V gene TRBV2 combines with J gene TRBJ1-1, with unresolved D. Trimming shortened V by 2 bases and J by 3 bases, and 10 bases separated the two germline ends. Germline loops: CDR1 SNHLY, CDR2 FYNNEI. This CDR3 region has 14 residues.

This clonotype was recorded many times. The chain recombines TRBV28 with TRBJ2-5; 10 positions agree with TRBD1. Trimming took 6 bases from V and 7 from J; bases not matched to a gene: 14. The CDR3 is 16 residues long. From germline, CDR1 is MDHEN and CDR2 SYDVKM. The CDR3: CASRPQRDRGWGTQYF. DNA for the CDR3: TGTGCCAGCAGGCCGCAACGGGACAGGGGTTGGGGGACCCAGTACTTC.

The chain links TRBV6-1 to TRBJ2-7; D is undetermined. CDR1 and CDR2 (germline): MNHNS, SASEGT. The CDR3 sequence is 13 residues long. The V gene lost 7 bases and the J gene lost 2 bases, with 12 bases spanning the gap. The CDR3 region has the DNA TGTGCCAGCAAAATACAGACCACCTACGAGCAGTACTTC. Protein: CASKIQTTYEQYF.

The genes are TRBV19 and TRBJ2-1, with D perhaps matching TRBD1 (5 bases). The V end was cut by 3 bases, the J end by 2 bases, with 8 bases between. The CDR3 totals 14 residues. Per germline, CDR1 LNHDA and CDR2 SQIVND (reference sequence). The CDR3 DNA reads as TGTGCCAGTAGTATGACGGACACCTACAATGAGCAGTTCTTC. This translates into CASSMTDTYNEQFF.

This clonotype was observed at least ten times. The rearrangement links TRBV30 to TRBJ2-7; no reliable D call. The V gene lost 6 bases and the J gene lost 6 bases, with 18 bases spanning the gap. The CDR3 covers 13 residues. CDR1 GTSNPN and CDR2 SVGIG come from the germline V gene (reference sequence). In nucleotides, the CDR3 is TGTGCCTGCAGGCAGCGCCCAGGCCTCGAGCAGTACTTC. Translation: CACRQRPGLEQYF.

This chain links TRBV9 with TRBJ1-3; D is undetermined. Trimming removed 4 bases at V and 0 bases at J, with 14 bases between. Germline CDR1 reads SGDLS; CDR2 reads YYNGEE. The CDR3 sequence is 16 residues long. The CDR3 DNA follows: TGTGCCAGCAGCATAACAGATAACTTCTCTGGAAACACCATATATTTT. Residues: CASSITDNFSGNTIYF.

Many counts were recorded for this clonotype. The J gene is TRBJ1-4, the V gene TRBV30; 11 bases fit TRBD1. Germline V lookup: CDR1 GTSNPN, CDR2 SVGIG (reference sequence). The V gene end was trimmed by 1 base and the J gene end by 7 bases; junction bases not matched to a gene: 5. This CDR3 spans 15 amino acids. CDR3 sequence: CAWSADRGRGEKLFF. CDR3 DNA sequence: TGTGCCTGGAGTGCGGACAGGGGGCGCGGTGAAAAACTGTTTTTT.

As regards this clonotype: The CDR3 does not end in the conserved phenylalanine or tryptophan, so this is likely a read error. This chain links TRBV28 with TRBJ1-5, with D tentatively TRBD1 (5 bases). Germline V gene lookup returns CDR1 MDHEN and CDR2 SYDVKM. Trimming left V 7 bases short and J 2 bases short, with 15 bases between. The CDR3 is 15 amino acids. CDR3 DNA: TGTGCCAGCACCCCATCTGGGGGAGGCAATCAGCCCCAGCATTCT. It yields the protein CASTPSGGGNQPQHS.

This chain joins TRBV12-3 or TRBV12-4 and TRBJ2-4; D is uncertain. V shed 3 bases and J shed 0 bases, with 12 bases lying between them. This CDR3 region has 16 residues. In nucleotides, the CDR3 is TGTGCCAGCAGTTTCTATACCGATCTAGCCAAAAACATTCAGTACTTC. As protein: CASSFYTDLAKNIQYF.

This chain links TRBV28 with TRBJ2-2; TRBD1 is a possible D gene (6 bases). The CDR3 has 13 residues. The germline CDR1 and CDR2 sequences are MDHEN and SYDVKM. The germline V and J ends were trimmed by 8 bases and 5 bases, with 12 bases remaining between them. The DNA of the CDR3 is TGTGCCAGCCGGGCAGGGGCGACCGGGGAGCTGTTTTTT. Its protein is CASRAGATGELFF.

This clonotype has a count of ten or more. J is TRBJ2-5 and V is TRBV6-1; weak D call: TRBD2 (5 bases). Trimming took 3 bases from V and 14 from J, leaving 13 bases between them. CDR3 length: 11 amino acids. CDR1 and CDR2 (germline): MNHNS, SASEGT. The CDR3 loop reads CASSDLMGRYF. For the CDR3, the DNA is TGTGCCAGCAGTGACCTCATGGGGAGATACTTC.

This clonotype was seen at least ten times. The V gene is TRBV7-9, the J gene TRBJ2-5; D is undetermined. CDR1 and CDR2 (germline): SEHNR, FQNEAQ (reference sequence). V was cut by 0 bases and J by 4 bases, with 12 bases left in between. The CDR3 contains 15 residues. In DNA form, the CDR3 reads TGTGCCAGCAGCTTAGCGCCCCTAGTAGGAGAGACCCAGTACTTC. As protein: CASSLAPLVGETQYF.

This clonotype was counted many times. J is TRBJ2-5 and V is TRBV6-5; 7 bases match TRBD2. The CDR3 loop spans 14 amino acids. Germline values: CDR1 MNHEY, CDR2 SVGAGI. Germline trimming cut 2 bases from V and 3 bases from J; bases unmatched to any gene: 3. Here the CDR3 DNA reads TGTGCCAGCAGTTACGGCGGGACTAAAGAGACCCAGTACTTC. Translation gives CASSYGGTKETQYF.

This clonotype was observed at least ten times. CDR3 sequence reads: CASSLGFGQGLNTEAFF. CDR3 sequence (DNA): TGTGCCAGCAGTTTAGGGTTTGGACAGGGTCTGAACACTGAAGCTTTCTTT. V usage is TRBV27 and J usage is TRBJ1-1, with 8 bases identical to TRBD1. CDR1 and CDR2 (germline): MNHEY, SMNVEV (reference sequence). V dropped 2 bases and J dropped 0; count of bases not matched to a gene: 8. The CDR3 has 17 amino acids.

This clonotype was seen only a few times. V is TRBV29-1 and J is TRBJ2-3; possible D gene TRBD1, 6 bases. The CDR3 runs to 14 residues. The V and J ends lost 5 bases and 0 bases respectively, with 12 bases between them. Germline V gene data show CDR1 as SQVTM and CDR2 as ANQGSEA. DNA for the CDR3: TGCAGCGTTTGTGCAGGGGACAGCACAGATACGCAGTATTTT. This sequence encodes CSVCAGDSTDTQYF.

The sample holds many counts of this clonotype. The chain couples TRBV13 to TRBJ2-3; TRBD1 matches 7 bases. Germline V gene sequence: CDR1 PRHDT, CDR2 FYEKMQ (reference sequence). The V segment lost 0 bases and the J segment 1 base; nucleotides outside the gene matches: 4. This CDR3 comprises 16 residues. CDR3 sequence reads: CASSLGQGQGTDTQYF. The CDR3 bases are TGTGCCAGCAGCTTAGGCCAAGGACAGGGCACAGATACGCAGTATTTT.

At least ten counts were recorded for this clonotype. The V gene is TRBV2, the J gene TRBJ2-2; no clear D gene. The CDR3 sequence is 13 residues long. In germline, CDR1 is SNHLY, CDR2 FYNNEI. The germline V and J ends were trimmed by 0 bases and 8 bases, with 7 bases remaining between them. This CDR3 is CASSEAPRGELFF. The DNA of the CDR3 is TGTGCCAGCAGTGAAGCTCCCCGGGGGGAGCTGTTTTTT.

This clonotype has at least ten counts. The CDR3 spells CASSQARNPLDTQYF. The CDR3 DNA reads TGCGCCAGCAGCCAAGCGCGAAACCCATTGGATACGCAGTATTTT. V gene TRBV4-1 combines with J gene TRBJ2-3; D not certain. CDR1 is MGHRA, CDR2 YSYEKL, per germline. V was clipped by 1 base and J by 6 bases, with 14 bases between them. This CDR3 has 15 amino acids.

A note on this clonotype: Relative to the germline gene, one junction end is altered; a read error may explain this. The chain uses TRBV16 and TRBJ2-7; D may be TRBD1 (5 bases). The CDR3 spans 15 residues. CDR1 and CDR2 (germline): KGHSY, FQNENV. The CDR3 reads CVSSQAGPNYYEQYF. The CDR3 nucleotides are TGTGTCAGCAGCCAAGCAGGGCCCAATTACTACGAGCAGTACTTC.

This clonotype was seen at least ten times. The chain links TRBV3-1 to TRBJ2-7, with 10 nucleotides matching TRBD2. The CDR3 has 18 residues. The V gene end was trimmed by 5 bases and the J gene end by 4 bases; junction bases not matched to a gene: 17. Looked up from germline, CDR1 is LGHDT and CDR2 is YNNKEL (reference sequence). CDR3 bases: TGTGCCAGCAGCTTCGGCGCGTTAGCGGGGGGCGGGGCGTACGAGCAGTACTTC. Its translation: CASSFGALAGGGAYEQYF.

This clonotype was counted ten times or more. The rearrangement joins TRBV6-1 to TRBJ1-5; 11 positions agree with TRBD1. Germline V gives CDR1 MNHNS, CDR2 SASEGT. This CDR3 contains 17 residues. Trimming at V came to 5 bases and at J to 0 bases, leaving 6 bases not matched to a gene. In DNA, the CDR3 is TGTGCCAGCAGTATGGGACAGGGGGTCAATAGCAATCAGCCCCAGCATTTT. This encodes CASSMGQGVNSNQPQHF.

This clonotype has a handful of counts. The V and J genes are TRBV28 and TRBJ2-1, with D possibly TRBD2 on 5 matching bases. Germline V gene sequence: CDR1 MDHEN, CDR2 SYDVKM. V lost 6 bases and J 2 bases, leaving 14 bases between the germline ends. The CDR3 spans 15 residues. CDR3 loop: CASRAPGLTYNEQFF. The CDR3 DNA follows: TGTGCCAGCAGAGCGCCTGGACTGACCTACAATGAGCAGTTCTTC.

This clonotype occurred a few times. The V gene is TRBV19, the J gene TRBJ1-6; D possibly corresponds to TRBD1 (5 bases). Trimming removed 3 bases from V and 7 bases from J, with 13 bases in between. CDR1 and CDR2 from the germline V gene are LNHDA and SQIVND (reference sequence). The CDR3 runs to 15 residues. Written as DNA, the CDR3 is TGTGCCAGTAGTATCGTCTCCGGGGGGAATTCACCCCTCCACTTT. Translation: CASSIVSGGNSPLHF.

This sequence joins TRBV4-1 and TRBJ1-4; D remains ambiguous. Germline loops: CDR1 MGHRA, CDR2 YSYEKL. This CDR3 contains 16 residues. V lost 0 bases and J lost 2, with 10 bases in between. CDR3 coding DNA: TGCGCCAGCAGCCAAGACCCCAGGCCCACTAATGAAAAACTGTTTTTT. Protein: CASSQDPRPTNEKLFF.